These T cell receptor beta chains were read from a single sample in a study of cytomegalovirus exposure and HLA in healthy donors. The assay was immunoSEQ multiplex PCR, and TCRdb's table has in-frame clones only and misses some. This table holds 200,000 to 250,000 clones, less than 85% found once. Sequencing input: PBMCs. Receptors originate from a man aged 18 to 30 in good health and CMV-seronegative. CDR3s include the opening cysteine and the closing phenylalanine or tryptophan. D genes are given only for firm matches. A clone size is listed for some rows: how often the clone was seen (once, few, many), or a class if it is expanded.

j_call	d_call	clone_size	v_call	cdr3_nt	cdr3_aa
TRBJ1-5	.	.	TRBV28	TGTGCCAGCAGTTATCAGGGTTGGGGCAATCAGCCCCAGCATTTT	CASSYQGWGNQPQHF
TRBJ2-7	.	.	TRBV4-2	TGTGCCAGCAGCCAAGATCTGGCGGCCTACGAGCAGTACTTC	CASSQDLAAYEQYF
TRBJ2-7	TRBD2	.	TRBV5-6	TGTGCCAGCAGCCCGGGACTAGCGCCCACCTACGAGCAGTACTTC	CASSPGLAPTYEQYF
TRBJ1-2	TRBD1	.	TRBV5-1	TGCGCCAGCAGCCCGGCGGTCAAAGGGGGCTCTGGCTACACCTTC	CASSPAVKGGSGYTF
TRBJ2-7	TRBD2	.	TRBV9	TGTGCCAGCAGCGTAGGGGCAGGCGGGAGGGTGGGCGAGCAGTACTTC	CASSVGAGGRVGEQYF
TRBJ1-1	.	.	TRBV28	TGTGCCAGCAGTTGGGAGACGAACACTGAAGCTTTCTTT	CASSWETNTEAFF
TRBJ1-2	.	.	TRBV6-1	TGTGCCAGCAGTGAACGACTACCTAACTATGGCTACACCTTC	CASSERLPNYGYTF
TRBJ2-5	.	.	TRBV6-1	TGTGCCAGCAGGTGGGGGCGGACGGAGACCCAGTACTTC	CASRWGRTETQYF
TRBJ2-3	TRBD2	.	TRBV2	TGTGCCAGCAGTGAAGGGACTAGCGTCGATACGCAGTATTTT	CASSEGTSVDTQYF
TRBJ2-7	.	.	TRBV15	TGCGCCACCAGCAGAGTTTTGGACAGAGACGAGCAGTACTTC	CATSRVLDRDEQYF
TRBJ2-3	TRBD2	few	TRBV2	TGTGCCAGCGGGGCGGGAGCAGGAGCAGATACGCAGTATTTT	CASGAGAGADTQYF
TRBJ2-5	.	few	TRBV19	TGTGCCAGTAGTATAGCTCAGGAAAAAGAGACCCAGTACTTC	CASSIAQEKETQYF
TRBJ2-1	TRBD2	.	TRBV30	TGTGCCTGGACGATAGCGGGAGGCAGCAATGAGCAGTTCTTC	CAWTIAGGSNEQFF
TRBJ2-2	.	.	TRBV30	TGTGCCTGGTCCCTGATGAGCACCGGGGAGCTGTTTTTT	CAWSLMSTGELFF
TRBJ2-1	TRBD2	.	TRBV27	TGTGCCAGCAGTTCATTAACTAGCGGGGCTTCCTACAATGAGCAGTTCTTC	CASSSLTSGASYNEQFF
TRBJ2-5	.	.	TRBV29-1	TGCAGCGCGCGCAGGGGTGGTCAAGAGACCCAGTACTTC	CSARRGGQETQYF
TRBJ2-3	.	.	TRBV5-6	TGTGCCAGCAGCTTTAGTCGCACAGATACGCAGTATTTT	CASSFSRTDTQYF
TRBJ2-5	.	.	TRBV7-2	TGTGCCAGCACCGCGTTGGCCCAGGGGGAGACCCAGTACTTC	CASTALAQGETQYF
TRBJ2-1	TRBD2	few	TRBV5-6	TGTGCCAGCAGCCCCGAGATAGCGGGAGGGTCGATGGGCCAGTTCTTC	CASSPEIAGGSMGQFF
TRBJ1-2	TRBD1	.	TRBV6-6	TGTGCCAGCAGTTACTTTCTTTCGACAGGGAGCGGCTACACCTTC	CASSYFLSTGSGYTF
TRBJ2-1	TRBD2	few	TRBV28	TGTGCCAGCAGTGTTCTAGCGGGAGCCAATGAGCAGTTCTTC	CASSVLAGANEQFF
TRBJ2-3	.	once	TRBV30	TGTGCCTGGAGGGAGACAGCGAGCACAGATACGCAGTATTTT	CAWRETASTDTQYF
TRBJ2-5	TRBD1	.	TRBV7-9	TGTGCCAGCATACGACGTCGGACAGGCCAAGAGACCCAGTACTTC	CASIRRRTGQETQYF
TRBJ2-3	.	.	TRBV11-2	TGTGCCAGCAGCTTAAATCGGGTGACAGATACGCAGTATTTT	CASSLNRVTDTQYF
TRBJ2-2	.	.	TRBV2	TGTGCCAGCCAGTCGCCCACCGGGGAGCTGTTTTTT	CASQSPTGELFF
TRBJ2-7	TRBD2	.	TRBV27	TGTGCCAGCAGTTTGTCAACCACCGGGACTATGACCTACGAGCAGTACTTC	CASSLSTTGTMTYEQYF
TRBJ1-1	.	.	TRBV25-1	TGTGCCAGCAGTGATCTCAGAGGGACACGGAACACTGAAGCTTTCTTT	CASSDLRGTRNTEAFF
TRBJ2-7	.	few	TRBV19	TGTGCCAGTAGTTCCCGGATAGCCGGAGAGGAACCAACCGACGAGCAGTACTTC	CASSSRIAGEEPTDEQYF
TRBJ2-3	TRBD2	.	TRBV4-1	TGCGCCAGCAGCCAATTGGCCCTAGCGGGAGCGGCGACAGATACGCAGTATTTT	CASSQLALAGAATDTQYF
TRBJ2-7	.	.	TRBV7-2	TGTGCCAGCAGCTTAGATTCGGGGACTTACCGCTACTCCTACGAGCAGTACTTC	CASSLDSGTYRYSYEQYF
TRBJ1-2	TRBD1	.	TRBV5-1	TGCGCCAGCAGCCCCCGGACAGGGGGGCTTTATGGCTACACCTTC	CASSPRTGGLYGYTF
TRBJ2-1	.	.	TRBV2	TGTGCCAGCAGTAATCCGACCGGGACTCCGCCGGTAGGGGAGCAGTTCTTC	CASSNPTGTPPVGEQFF